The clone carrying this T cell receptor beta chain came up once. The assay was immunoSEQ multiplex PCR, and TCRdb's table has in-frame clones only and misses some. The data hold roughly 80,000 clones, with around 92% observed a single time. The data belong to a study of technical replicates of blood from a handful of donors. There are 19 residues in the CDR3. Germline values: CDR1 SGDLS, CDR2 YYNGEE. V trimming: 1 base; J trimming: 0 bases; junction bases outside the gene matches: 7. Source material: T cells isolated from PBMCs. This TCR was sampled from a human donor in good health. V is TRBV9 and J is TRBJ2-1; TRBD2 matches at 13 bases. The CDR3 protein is CASSVRLAGGRSSYNEQFF. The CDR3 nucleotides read TGTGCCAGCAGCGTAAGACTAGCGGGAGGTAGGAGCTCCTACAATGAGCAGTTCTTC.